This T cell receptor beta chain was sequenced in a study of blood T cell repertoires in COVID-19. Produced via immunoSEQ multiplex PCR; TCRdb's table is partial and in-frame only. The sample records some 130,000 clones, approximately 78% being singletons. Germline CDR1 reads MDHEN; CDR2 reads SYDVKM. Unmatched junction bases numbered 6, after V lost 1 base and J lost 15 bases. The CDR3 extends over 12 amino acids. Specimen: peripheral blood. This chain joins TRBV28 and TRBJ2-1, with 7 positions matching TRBD1. The TCR sequence derives from a man in his 60s who had recovered from COVID-19. The CDR3, as DNA: TGTGCCAGCAGTTTATTGACAGGGATGGGGTTCTTC. Its translation is CASSLLTGMGFF. The complete variable domain, with remaining parts taken from reference TRBV28 and TRBJ2-1, reads DVKVTQSSRYLVKRTGEKVFLECVQDMDHENMFWYRQDPGLGLRLIYFSYDVKMKEKGDIPEGYSVSREKKERFSLILESASTNQTSMYLCASSLLTGMGFFGPGTRLTVL.